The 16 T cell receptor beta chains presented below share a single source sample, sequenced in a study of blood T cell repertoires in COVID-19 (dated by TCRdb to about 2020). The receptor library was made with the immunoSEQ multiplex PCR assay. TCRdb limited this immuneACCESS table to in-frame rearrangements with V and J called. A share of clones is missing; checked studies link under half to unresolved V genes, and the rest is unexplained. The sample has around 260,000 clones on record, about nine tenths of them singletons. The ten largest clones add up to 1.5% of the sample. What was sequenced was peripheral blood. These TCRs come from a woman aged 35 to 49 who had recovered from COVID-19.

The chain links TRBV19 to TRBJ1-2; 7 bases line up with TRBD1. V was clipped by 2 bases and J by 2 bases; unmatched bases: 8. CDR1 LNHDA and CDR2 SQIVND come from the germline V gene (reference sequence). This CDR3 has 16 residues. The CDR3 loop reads CASSIPGQTSNYGYTF. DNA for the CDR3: TGTGCCAGTAGTATACCGGGACAGACCTCAAACTATGGCTACACCTTC.

The chain's CDR3 is CASCQRSSGQETQYF. For the CDR3, the DNA is TGTGCCAGCTGCCAAAGGTCCAGCGGCCAAGAGACCCAGTACTTC. The chain has TRBV18 and TRBJ2-5, with TRBD2 as a possible D gene (5 bases). V was trimmed by 7 bases and J by 1 base, leaving 16 bases between them. In germline, CDR1 is KGHSH, CDR2 LQKENI. The CDR3 has 15 amino acids.

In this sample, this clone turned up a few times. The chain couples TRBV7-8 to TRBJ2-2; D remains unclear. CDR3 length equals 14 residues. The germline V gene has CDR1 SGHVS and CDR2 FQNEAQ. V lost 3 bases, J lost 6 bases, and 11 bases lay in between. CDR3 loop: CASSFPSSAGELFF. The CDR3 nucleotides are TGTGCCAGCAGCTTCCCGTCTAGTGCCGGGGAGCTGTTTTTT. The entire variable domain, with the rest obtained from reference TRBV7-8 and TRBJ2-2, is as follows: GAGVSQSPRYKVAKRGQDVALRCDPISGHVSLFWYQQALGQGPEFLTYFQNEAQLDKSGLPSDRFFAERPEGSVSTLKIQRTQQEDSAVYLCASSFPSSAGELFFGEGSRLTVL.

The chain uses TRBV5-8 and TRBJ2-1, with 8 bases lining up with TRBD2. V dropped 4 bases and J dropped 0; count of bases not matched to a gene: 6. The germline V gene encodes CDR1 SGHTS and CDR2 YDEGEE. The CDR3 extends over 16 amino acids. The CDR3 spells CASSLGAGGSYNEQFF. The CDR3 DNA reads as TGTGCCAGCAGCCTCGGGGCGGGGGGCTCCTACAATGAGCAGTTCTTC.

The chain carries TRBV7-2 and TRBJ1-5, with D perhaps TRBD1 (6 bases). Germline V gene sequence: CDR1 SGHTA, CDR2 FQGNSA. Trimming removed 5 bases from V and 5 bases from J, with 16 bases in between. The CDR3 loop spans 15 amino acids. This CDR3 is CASSPLWEGDQPQHF. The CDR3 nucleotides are TGTGCCAGCAGCCCCCTGTGGGAGGGGGATCAGCCCCAGCATTTT.

CDR3 nucleotide sequence: TGTGCCTGGAGTGTCCCGGGTTTTGCCAAAAACATTCAGTACTTC. Encoded protein: CAWSVPGFAKNIQYF. The chain recombines TRBV30 with TRBJ2-4; D not resolved. Trimming cost V 0 bases and J 1 base, with 10 bases left between them. This CDR3 has 15 residues. CDR1 and CDR2 (germline): GTSNPN, SVGIG (reference sequence).

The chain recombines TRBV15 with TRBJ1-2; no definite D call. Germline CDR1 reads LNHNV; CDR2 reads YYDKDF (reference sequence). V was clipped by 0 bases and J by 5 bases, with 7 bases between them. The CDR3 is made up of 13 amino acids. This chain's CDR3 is CATSREQHYGYTF. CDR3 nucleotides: TGTGCCACCAGCAGAGAACAGCATTATGGCTACACCTTC.

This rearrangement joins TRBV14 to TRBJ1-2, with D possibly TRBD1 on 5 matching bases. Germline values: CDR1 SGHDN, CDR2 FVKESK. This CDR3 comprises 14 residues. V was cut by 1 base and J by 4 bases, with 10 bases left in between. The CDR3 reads CASSQGPDTYGYTF. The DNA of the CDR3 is TGTGCCAGCAGCCAAGGGCCGGACACCTATGGCTACACCTTC.

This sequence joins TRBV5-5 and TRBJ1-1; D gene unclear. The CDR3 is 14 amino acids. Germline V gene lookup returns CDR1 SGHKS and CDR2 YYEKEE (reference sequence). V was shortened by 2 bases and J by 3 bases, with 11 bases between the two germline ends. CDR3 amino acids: CASSFVPQDTEAFF. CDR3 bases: TGTGCCAGCAGCTTTGTTCCCCAGGACACTGAAGCTTTCTTT.

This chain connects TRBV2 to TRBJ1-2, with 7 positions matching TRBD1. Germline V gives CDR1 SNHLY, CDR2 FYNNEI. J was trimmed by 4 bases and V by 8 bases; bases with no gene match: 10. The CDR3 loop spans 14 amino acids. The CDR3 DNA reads TGTGCCAGCCTCCGGGACAGCAATTTCTATGGCTACACCTTC. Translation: CASLRDSNFYGYTF.

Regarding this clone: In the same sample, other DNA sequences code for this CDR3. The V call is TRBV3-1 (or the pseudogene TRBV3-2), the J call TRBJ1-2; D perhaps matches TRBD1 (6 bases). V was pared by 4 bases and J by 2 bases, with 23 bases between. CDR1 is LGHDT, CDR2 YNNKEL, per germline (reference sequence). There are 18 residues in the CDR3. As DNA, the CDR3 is TGTGCCAGCAGCCGGAAGGGTCCAGGGGCCTCCCTAAACTATGGCTACACCTTC. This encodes CASSRKGPGASLNYGYTF.

The CDR3 DNA reads TGTGCCAGTATAGGGGTCGGAGGGGATCTGGGGCCCCAGCATTTT. The encoded protein is CASIGVGGDLGPQHF. The gene calls are TRBV19 and TRBJ1-5; D perhaps matches TRBD1 (5 bases). Trimming removed 7 bases from V and 9 bases from J, with 22 bases in between. CDR1 and CDR2 (germline): LNHDA, SQIVND (reference sequence). The CDR3 length is 15 residues.

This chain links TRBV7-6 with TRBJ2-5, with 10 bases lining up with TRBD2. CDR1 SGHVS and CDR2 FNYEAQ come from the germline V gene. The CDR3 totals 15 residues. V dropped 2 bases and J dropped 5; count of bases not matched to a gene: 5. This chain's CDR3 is CASSLKRGGGETQYF. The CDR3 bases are TGTGCCAGCAGCTTAAAGCGGGGGGGCGGGGAGACCCAGTACTTC.

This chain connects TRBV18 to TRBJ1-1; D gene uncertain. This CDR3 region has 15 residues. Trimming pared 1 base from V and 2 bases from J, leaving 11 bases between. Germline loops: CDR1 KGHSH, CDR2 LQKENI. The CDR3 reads CASSPLGTANTEAFF. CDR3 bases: TGTGCCAGCTCACCACTCGGAACAGCAAACACTGAAGCTTTCTTT.

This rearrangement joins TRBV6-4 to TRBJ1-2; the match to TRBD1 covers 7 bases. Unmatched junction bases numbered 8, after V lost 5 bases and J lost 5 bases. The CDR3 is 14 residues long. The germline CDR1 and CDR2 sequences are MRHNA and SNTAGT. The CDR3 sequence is CASSPTGSGYGYTF. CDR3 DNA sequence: TGTGCCAGCAGTCCGACAGGGTCTGGATATGGCTACACCTTC.

This CDR3 is CASSPSDSYNYGYTF. Here the CDR3 DNA reads TGTGCCAGCTCACCATCCGACAGTTATAACTATGGCTACACCTTC. V gene TRBV18 combines with J gene TRBJ1-2; TRBD1 is a possible D gene (5 bases). CDR1 and CDR2 (germline): KGHSH, LQKENI. The CDR3 loop spans 15 amino acids. Trimming stripped 2 bases from V and 1 base from J, with 11 bases between.